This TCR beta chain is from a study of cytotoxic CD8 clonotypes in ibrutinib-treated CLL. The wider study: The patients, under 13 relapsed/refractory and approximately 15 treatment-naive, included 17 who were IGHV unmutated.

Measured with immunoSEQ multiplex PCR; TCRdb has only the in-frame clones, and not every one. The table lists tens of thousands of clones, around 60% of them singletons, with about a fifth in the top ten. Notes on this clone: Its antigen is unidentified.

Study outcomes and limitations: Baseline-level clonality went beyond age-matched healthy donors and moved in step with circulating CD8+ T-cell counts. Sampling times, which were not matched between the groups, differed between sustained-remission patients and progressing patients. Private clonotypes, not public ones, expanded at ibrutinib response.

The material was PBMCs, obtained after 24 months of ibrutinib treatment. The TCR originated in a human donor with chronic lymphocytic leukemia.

The CDR3 loop reads CASSPTHKLAGDQETQYF. CDR3 coding DNA: TGTGCCAGCAGCCCTACCCACAAACTAGCGGGGGATCAAGAGACCCAGTACTTC. The genes are TRBV27 and TRBJ2-5; 11 bases fit TRBD2. The germline V gene encodes CDR1 MNHEY and CDR2 SMNVEV (reference sequence). V lost 6 bases to trimming and J lost 2 bases; unmatched junction nucleotides: 14. The CDR3 spans 18 residues.